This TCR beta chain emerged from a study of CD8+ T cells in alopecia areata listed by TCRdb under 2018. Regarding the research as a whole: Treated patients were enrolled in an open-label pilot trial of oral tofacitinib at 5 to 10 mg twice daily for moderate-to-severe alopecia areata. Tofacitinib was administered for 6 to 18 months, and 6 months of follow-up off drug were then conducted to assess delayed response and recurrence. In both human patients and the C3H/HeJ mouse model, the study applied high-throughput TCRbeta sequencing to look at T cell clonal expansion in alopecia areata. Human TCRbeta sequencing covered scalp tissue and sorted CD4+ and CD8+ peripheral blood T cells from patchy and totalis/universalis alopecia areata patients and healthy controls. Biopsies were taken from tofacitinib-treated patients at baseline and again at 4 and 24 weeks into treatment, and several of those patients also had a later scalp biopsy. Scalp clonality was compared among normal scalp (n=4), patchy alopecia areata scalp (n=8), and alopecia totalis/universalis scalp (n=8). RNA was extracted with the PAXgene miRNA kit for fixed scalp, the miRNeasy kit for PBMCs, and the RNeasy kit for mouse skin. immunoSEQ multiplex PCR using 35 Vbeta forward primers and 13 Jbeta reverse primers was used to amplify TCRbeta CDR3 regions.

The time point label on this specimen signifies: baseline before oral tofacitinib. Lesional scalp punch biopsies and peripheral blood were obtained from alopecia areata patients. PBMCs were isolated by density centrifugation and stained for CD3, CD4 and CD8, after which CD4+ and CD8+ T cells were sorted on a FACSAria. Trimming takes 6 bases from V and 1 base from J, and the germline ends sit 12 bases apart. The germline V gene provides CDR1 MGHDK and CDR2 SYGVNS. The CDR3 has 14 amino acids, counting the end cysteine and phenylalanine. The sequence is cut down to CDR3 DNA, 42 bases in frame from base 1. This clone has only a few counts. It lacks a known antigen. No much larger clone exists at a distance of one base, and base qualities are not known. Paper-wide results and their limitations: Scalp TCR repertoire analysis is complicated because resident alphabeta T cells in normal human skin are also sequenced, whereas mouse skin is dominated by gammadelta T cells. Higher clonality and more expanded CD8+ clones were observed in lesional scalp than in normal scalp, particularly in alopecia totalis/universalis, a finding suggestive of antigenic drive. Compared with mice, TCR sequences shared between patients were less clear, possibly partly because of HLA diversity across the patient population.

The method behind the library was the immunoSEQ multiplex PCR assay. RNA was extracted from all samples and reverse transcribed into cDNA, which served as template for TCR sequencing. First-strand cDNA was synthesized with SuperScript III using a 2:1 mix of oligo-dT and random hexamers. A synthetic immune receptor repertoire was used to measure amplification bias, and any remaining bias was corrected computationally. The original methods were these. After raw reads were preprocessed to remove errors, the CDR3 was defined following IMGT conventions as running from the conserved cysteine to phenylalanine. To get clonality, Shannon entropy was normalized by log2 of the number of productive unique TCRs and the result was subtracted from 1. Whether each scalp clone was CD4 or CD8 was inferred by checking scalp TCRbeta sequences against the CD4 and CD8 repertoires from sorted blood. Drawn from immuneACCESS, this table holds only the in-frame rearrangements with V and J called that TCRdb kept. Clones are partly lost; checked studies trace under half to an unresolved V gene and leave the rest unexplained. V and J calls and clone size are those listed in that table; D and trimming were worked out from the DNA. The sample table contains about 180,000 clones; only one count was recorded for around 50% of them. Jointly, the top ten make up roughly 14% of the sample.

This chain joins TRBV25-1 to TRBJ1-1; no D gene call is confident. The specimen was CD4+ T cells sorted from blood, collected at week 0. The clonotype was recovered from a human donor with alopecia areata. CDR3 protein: CASRQEGANTEAFF. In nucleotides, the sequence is TGTGCCAGCAGGCAGGAGGGCGCGAACACTGAAGCTTTCTTT.